The T cell receptor beta chain under discussion was sequenced for a study of monozygotic twins with inflammatory bowel disease. Worth noting for this clonotype: Its antigen remains unidentified.

Two nested PCRs, run for around 15 and 9 cycles, were applied to TCRalpha and TCRbeta cDNA. TCRdb re-called the 5' RACE reads and catalogs CDR3 proteins one per entry, DNA excluded. The table for this sample gives fewer than 550,000 distinct CDR3 sequences. Study-level findings and limits: IBD patients, compared with healthy twins, shared fewer clonotypes with others (especially with disease activity). No repertoire similarity difference was seen between concordant and discordant twins; power was possibly limited. What may have added variability to patient repertoires is that immunosuppressive treatments differed.

Sequenced input: blood. The source of this sequence is a human donor with ulcerative colitis or Crohn's disease, or a healthy co-twin of an affected twin (not recorded which).

The CDR3: CASSYLTGYEQYF. The V gene is TRBV5-1, the J gene TRBJ2-7; TCRdb reports TRBD1, a call that lacks DNA to check it against. Germline-derived CDR1 and CDR2 are SGHRS and YFSETQ. There are 13 residues in the CDR3. Full variable domain (outside the CDR3, taken from reference TRBV5-1 and TRBJ2-7): KAGVTQTPRYLIKTRGQQVTLSCSPISGHRSVSWYQQTPGQGLQFLFEYFSETQRNKGNFPGRFSGRQFSNSRSEMNVSTLELGDSALYLCASSYLTGYEQYFGPGTRLTVT.